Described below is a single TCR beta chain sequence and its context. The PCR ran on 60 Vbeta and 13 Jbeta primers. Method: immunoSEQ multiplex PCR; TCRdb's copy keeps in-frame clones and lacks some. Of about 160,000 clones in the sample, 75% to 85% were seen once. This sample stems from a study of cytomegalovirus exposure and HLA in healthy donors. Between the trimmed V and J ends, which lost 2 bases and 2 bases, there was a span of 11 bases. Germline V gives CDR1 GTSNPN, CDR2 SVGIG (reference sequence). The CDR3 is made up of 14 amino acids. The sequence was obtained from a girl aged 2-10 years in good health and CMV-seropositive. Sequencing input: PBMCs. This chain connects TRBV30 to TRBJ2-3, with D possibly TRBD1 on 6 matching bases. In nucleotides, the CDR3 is TGTGCCTGGAGTCCCGGGACACCCACAGATACGCAGTATTTT. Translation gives CAWSPGTPTDTQYF.